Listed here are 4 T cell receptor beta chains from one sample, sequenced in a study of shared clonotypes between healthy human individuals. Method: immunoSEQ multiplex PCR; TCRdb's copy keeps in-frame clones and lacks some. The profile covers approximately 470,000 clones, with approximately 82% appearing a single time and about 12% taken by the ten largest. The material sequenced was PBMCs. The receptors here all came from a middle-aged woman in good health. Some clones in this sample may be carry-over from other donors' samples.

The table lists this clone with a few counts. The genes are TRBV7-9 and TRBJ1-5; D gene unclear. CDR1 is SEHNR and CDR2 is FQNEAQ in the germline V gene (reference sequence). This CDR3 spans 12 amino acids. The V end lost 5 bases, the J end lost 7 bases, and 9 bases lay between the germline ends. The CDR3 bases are TGTGCCAGCAGCGTACTGGACCAGCCCCAGCATTTT. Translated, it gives CASSVLDQPQHF.

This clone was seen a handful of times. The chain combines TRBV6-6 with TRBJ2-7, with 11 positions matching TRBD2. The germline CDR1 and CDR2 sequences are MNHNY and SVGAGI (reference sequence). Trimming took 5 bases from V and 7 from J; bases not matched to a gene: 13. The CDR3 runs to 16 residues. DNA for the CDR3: TGTGCCAGCAGTATTAGCACACTAGCGGGAGCTGAAGAGCAGTACTTC. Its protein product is CASSISTLAGAEEQYF.

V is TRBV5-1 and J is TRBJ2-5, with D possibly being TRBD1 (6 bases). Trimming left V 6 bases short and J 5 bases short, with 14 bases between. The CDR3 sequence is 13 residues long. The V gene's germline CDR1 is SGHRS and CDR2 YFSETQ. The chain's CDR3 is CASMTSGGETQYF. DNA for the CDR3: TGCGCCAGCATGACTTCTGGGGGCGAGACCCAGTACTTC.

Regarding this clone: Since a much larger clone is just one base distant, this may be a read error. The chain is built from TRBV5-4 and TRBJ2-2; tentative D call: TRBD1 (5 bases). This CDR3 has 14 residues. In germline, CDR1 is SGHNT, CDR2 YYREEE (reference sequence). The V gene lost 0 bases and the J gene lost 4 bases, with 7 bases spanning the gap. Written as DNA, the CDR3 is TGTGCCAGCAGCTTGGGACAGAGCACCGGGGAGCTGTTTTTT. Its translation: CASSLGQSTGELFF.